Listed below are T cell receptor beta chains from one sample, sequenced in a study of identical twins. TCRdb itself ran the 5' RACE reads through MiXCR, one entry per CDR3 protein. Here the sample spans fewer than 650,000 distinct CDR3 sequences, about 7% being singletons. This same sample was also part of a study on yellow fever vaccine responses in identical twins.

Sequenced input: PBMCs. Receptor source: a woman under 30 in good health. Both conserved end residues are part of each CDR3. The D gene is left open where the match is weak. Clone size, where shown, is once, few, many, or a class for clones that have expanded.

CDR3: CASSSDRAQHF
DNA: TGTGCCAGCAGTTCGGACAGGGCCCAGCATTTT
D: TRBD1
size: NA
J: TRBJ1-5
V: TRBV6-1

CDR3: CASLPPGASNNEQFF
DNA: TGTGCCAGCCTCCCGCCGGGGGCCTCGAACAATGAGCAGTTCTTC
D: NA
size: many
J: TRBJ2-1
V: TRBV12-3/TRBV12-4

CDR3: CASSQVVPGAPLHF
DNA: TGTGCCAGCAGCCAAGTCGTTCCGGGCGCGCCCCTCCACTTT
D: NA
size: few
J: TRBJ1-6
V: TRBV3-1

CDR3: CSASSYGRSDDWETQYF
DNA: TGCAGTGCTAGCAGCTATGGACGGAGCGATGACTGGGAGACCCAGTACTTC
D: NA
size: few
J: TRBJ2-5
V: TRBV20-1

CDR3: CASSQAQGELFF
DNA: TGTGCCAGCAGCCAGGCCCAAGGGGAGCTGTTTTTT
D: NA
size: NA
J: TRBJ2-2
V: TRBV5-5

CDR3: CASSATGNYGYTF
DNA: TGTGCCAGCAGTGCGACAGGGAACTATGGCTACACCTTC
D: TRBD1
size: NA
J: TRBJ1-2
V: TRBV6-2/TRBV6-3

CDR3: CASYRVEAGRDSPLHF
DNA: TGTGCCAGCTACCGCGTGGAGGCGGGAAGAGATTCACCCCTCCACTTT
D: NA
size: NA
J: TRBJ1-6
V: TRBV2

CDR3: CASSFPQGSFEKLFF
DNA: TGTGCCAGCAGTTTCCCACAGGGAAGTTTTGAAAAACTGTTTTTT
D: NA
size: few
J: TRBJ1-4
V: TRBV28

CDR3: CAISVGSNNEQFF
DNA: TGTGCCATCAGTGTCGGGTCTAACAATGAGCAGTTCTTC
D: NA
size: few
J: TRBJ2-1
V: TRBV10-3

CDR3: CASSRNRADLQGQPQHF
DNA: TGTGCCAGCAGTAGGAATCGGGCAGACCTCCAAGGTCAGCCCCAGCATTTT
D: NA
size: NA
J: TRBJ1-5
V: TRBV2

CDR3: CASSQGRSQPQHF
DNA: TGTGCCAGCAGCCAGGGTCGTAGTCAGCCCCAGCATTTT
D: NA
size: NA
J: TRBJ1-5
V: TRBV14

CDR3: CSVGVNYGYTF
DNA: TGCAGCGTTGGTGTTAACTATGGCTACACCTTC
D: NA
size: NA
J: TRBJ1-2
V: TRBV29-1

CDR3: CASSLGLAGDGSYEQYF
DNA: TGTGCCAGCAGCTTAGGTCTAGCGGGAGATGGGTCCTACGAGCAGTACTTC
D: TRBD2
size: NA
J: TRBJ2-7
V: TRBV11-2

CDR3: CASRPYGTSGTDTQYF
DNA: TGTGCCAGCAGACCGTACGGGACTAGCGGCACAGATACGCAGTATTTT
D: TRBD2
size: NA
J: TRBJ2-3
V: TRBV28

CDR3: CASSRRTSGITGNEQFF
DNA: TGTGCCAGCAGCAGACGGACTAGCGGGATAACGGGCAATGAGCAGTTCTTC
D: TRBD2
size: NA
J: TRBJ2-1
V: TRBV7-9

CDR3: CASSSGGLKDTQYF
DNA: TGCGCCAGCAGCTCGGGAGGGCTTAAAGATACGCAGTATTTT
D: TRBD2
size: few
J: TRBJ2-3
V: TRBV5-1

CDR3: CASSFFPQETQYF
DNA: TGTGCCAGCAGCTTCTTTCCCCAAGAGACCCAGTACTTC
D: NA
size: NA
J: TRBJ2-5
V: TRBV7-9

CDR3: CSAGTFNTGELFF
DNA: TGCAGCGCCGGGACTTTTAACACCGGGGAGCTGTTTTTT
D: NA
size: many
J: TRBJ2-2
V: TRBV29-1

CDR3: CASSWRANQPQHF
DNA: TGTGCCAGCAGCTGGAGGGCCAATCAGCCCCAGCATTTT
D: NA
size: few
J: TRBJ1-5
V: TRBV7-2

CDR3: CASSYRTGSGELFF
DNA: TGTGCCAGCAGTTACAGGACTGGTTCCGGGGAGCTGTTTTTT
D: NA
size: many
J: TRBJ2-2
V: TRBV6-5

CDR3: CASTTGTANTGELFF
DNA: TGTGCCAGCACCACAGGGACAGCGAACACCGGGGAGCTGTTTTTT
D: TRBD1
size: many
J: TRBJ2-2
V: TRBV3-1

CDR3: CASSIADTPGNTIYF
DNA: TGTGCCAGCAGTATTGCGGACACCCCTGGAAACACCATATATTTT
D: NA
size: NA
J: TRBJ1-3
V: TRBV27

CDR3: CASFKADLLLAGETQYF
DNA: TGTGCCAGCTTTAAAGCAGATCTCCTACTAGCGGGAGAGACCCAGTACTTC
D: TRBD2
size: many
J: TRBJ2-5
V: TRBV5-6

CDR3: CASSNRDEEETQYF
DNA: TGTGCCAGCAGTAACCGGGACGAAGAAGAGACCCAGTACTTC
D: NA
size: NA
J: TRBJ2-5
V: TRBV27

CDR3: CASSRGQGSSGNTIYF
DNA: TGTGCCAGCAGCCGCGGACAGGGGAGCTCTGGAAACACCATATATTTT
D: TRBD1
size: many
J: TRBJ1-3
V: TRBV12-3/TRBV12-4

CDR3: CASSETGTSGEQYF
DNA: TGTGCCAGCAGTGAGACCGGGACTAGCGGTGAGCAGTACTTC
D: TRBD2
size: NA
J: TRBJ2-7
V: TRBV6-4

CDR3: CSVGEGLNGYTF
DNA: TGCAGCGTTGGGGAGGGGTTAAATGGCTACACCTTC
D: NA
size: few
J: TRBJ1-2
V: TRBV29-1

CDR3: CSALGRDGGYTF
DNA: TGCAGCGCTCTCGGCCGGGATGGTGGCTACACCTTC
D: NA
size: few
J: TRBJ1-2
V: TRBV29-1

CDR3: CASSQVAGAGTQYF
DNA: TGCGCCAGCAGCCAAGTTGCGGGGGCGGGTACGCAGTATTTT
D: NA
size: NA
J: TRBJ2-3
V: TRBV4-1

CDR3: CSAAGLAGGLHTGELFF
DNA: TGCAGTGCGGCGGGACTAGCGGGGGGGCTGCACACCGGGGAGCTGTTTTTT
D: TRBD2
size: NA
J: TRBJ2-2
V: TRBV20-1

CDR3: CASSENRQPRHYEQYF
DNA: TGTGCCAGCAGCGAAAACAGGCAGCCGAGACACTACGAGCAGTACTTC
D: NA
size: NA
J: TRBJ2-7
V: TRBV28

CDR3: CASSRVRQGDGYTF
DNA: TGTGCCAGCAGCCGGGTTCGACAGGGCGATGGCTACACCTTC
D: TRBD1
size: many
J: TRBJ1-2
V: TRBV5-5

CDR3: CSVERTGNEQFF
DNA: TGCAGCGTTGAAAGGACAGGTAATGAGCAGTTCTTC
D: TRBD1
size: many
J: TRBJ2-1
V: TRBV29-1

CDR3: CASSLYPNTGELFF
DNA: TGTGCCAGCAGTCTATATCCAAACACCGGGGAGCTGTTTTTT
D: NA
size: many
J: TRBJ2-2
V: TRBV6-2/TRBV6-3

CDR3: CASSSWREKGYTF
DNA: TGCGCCAGCAGCAGTTGGAGGGAGAAGGGCTACACCTTC
D: NA
size: many
J: TRBJ1-2
V: TRBV4-1

CDR3: CAISESKLGSEQFF
DNA: TGTGCCATCAGTGAGTCTAAGCTGGGGAGTGAGCAGTTCTTC
D: NA
size: many
J: TRBJ2-1
V: TRBV10-3

CDR3: CASSYPGLAVSYEQYF
DNA: TGTGCCAGCAGCTATCCGGGGCTAGCGGTCTCCTACGAGCAGTACTTC
D: TRBD2
size: NA
J: TRBJ2-7
V: TRBV28

CDR3: CSARDRGGRRYEQFF
DNA: TGCAGTGCTAGAGATAGGGGGGGCCGGCGGTATGAGCAGTTCTTC
D: NA
size: NA
J: TRBJ2-1
V: TRBV20-1

CDR3: CASSLKSRQAYEQYF
DNA: TGTGCCAGCAGCTTAAAATCGAGGCAGGCCTACGAGCAGTACTTC
D: NA
size: NA
J: TRBJ2-7
V: TRBV7-9

CDR3: CASSYFGGYEQYF
DNA: TGTGCCAGCAGTTACTTTGGGGGATACGAGCAGTACTTC
D: NA
size: NA
J: TRBJ2-7
V: TRBV6-5

CDR3: CASGGYGVKITDTQYF
DNA: TGTGCCAGCGGGGGGTACGGGGTTAAAATAACAGATACGCAGTATTTT
D: NA
size: many
J: TRBJ2-3
V: TRBV5-6

CDR3: CASSQFTGVNTEAFF
DNA: TGTGCCAGCAGCCAATTCACAGGGGTTAACACTGAAGCTTTCTTT
D: TRBD1
size: many
J: TRBJ1-1
V: TRBV7-8